The entry below gives a single T cell receptor beta chain sequence along with its context. The entry originates in a study of shared clonotypes between healthy human individuals. The repertoire was sequenced with immunoSEQ multiplex PCR; TCRdb's copy has only in-frame clones and lacks some. The sample lists fewer than 3 million clones, under 95% occurring once. The V gene end was trimmed by 2 bases and the J gene end by 1 base; junction bases not matched to a gene: 4. This CDR3 spans 15 amino acids. The germline V gene encodes CDR1 MNHEY and CDR2 SVGAGI. Sequences were obtained from naive CD4+ T cells from PBMCs. The subset denotes: CD45RA+ positively selected. V is TRBV6-5 and J is TRBJ2-7; TRBD1 matches at 8 bases. This clonotype originated in a man aged 18 to 30 in good health. Some clones in this sample may be carry-over from other donors' samples. As DNA, the CDR3 is TGTGCCAGCAGTTACCTCACAGGGGGGTCCTACGAGCAGTACTTC. This sequence encodes CASSYLTGGSYEQYF.